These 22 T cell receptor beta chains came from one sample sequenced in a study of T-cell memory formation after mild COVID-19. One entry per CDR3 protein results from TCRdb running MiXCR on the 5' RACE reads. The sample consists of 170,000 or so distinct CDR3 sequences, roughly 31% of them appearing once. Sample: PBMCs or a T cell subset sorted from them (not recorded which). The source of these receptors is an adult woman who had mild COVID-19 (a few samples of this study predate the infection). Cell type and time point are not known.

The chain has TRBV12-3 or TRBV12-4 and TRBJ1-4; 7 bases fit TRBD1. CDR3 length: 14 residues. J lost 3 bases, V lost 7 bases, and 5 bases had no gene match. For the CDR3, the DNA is TGTGCCAGCACCCCAGGGGGTCCTAATGAAAAACTGTTTTTT. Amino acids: CASTPGGPNEKLFF.

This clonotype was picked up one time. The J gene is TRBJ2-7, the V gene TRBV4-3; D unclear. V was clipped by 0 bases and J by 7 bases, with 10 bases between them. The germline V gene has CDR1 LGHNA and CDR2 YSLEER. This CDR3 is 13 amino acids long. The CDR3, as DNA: TGCGCCAGCAGCCAAGATCTTCGGTTGGAGCAGTACTTC. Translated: CASSQDLRLEQYF.

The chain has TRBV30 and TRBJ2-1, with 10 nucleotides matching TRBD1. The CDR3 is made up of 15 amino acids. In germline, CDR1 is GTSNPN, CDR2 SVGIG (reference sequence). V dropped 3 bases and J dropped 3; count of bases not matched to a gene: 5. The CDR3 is CAWSVGTGVYNEQFF. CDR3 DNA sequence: TGTGCCTGGAGCGTCGGGACAGGGGTCTACAATGAGCAGTTCTTC. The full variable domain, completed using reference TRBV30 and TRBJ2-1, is SQTIHQWPATLVQPVGSPLSLECTVEGTSNPNLYWYRQAAGRGLQLLFYSVGIGQISSEVPQNLSASRPQDRQFILSSKKLLLSDSGFYLCAWSVGTGVYNEQFFGPGTRLTVL.

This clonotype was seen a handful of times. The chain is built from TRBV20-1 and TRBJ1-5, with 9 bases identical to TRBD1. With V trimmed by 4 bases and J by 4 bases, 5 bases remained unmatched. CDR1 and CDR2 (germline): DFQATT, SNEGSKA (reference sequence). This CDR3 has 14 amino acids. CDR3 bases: TGCAGTGCTATGACAGGGGGGCCGAATCAGCCCCAGCATTTT. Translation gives CSAMTGGPNQPQHF.

CDR3 sequence (DNA): TGTGCCAGCAGCTTAGGCTGGGGACAGGTCTACGAGCAGTACTTC. It yields the protein CASSLGWGQVYEQYF. V usage is TRBV7-6 and J usage is TRBJ2-7, with TRBD1 matching 8 bases. CDR1 is SGHVS and CDR2 is FNYEAQ in the germline V gene. V trimming: 1 base; J trimming: 3 bases; junction bases outside the gene matches: 5. The CDR3 loop spans 15 amino acids.

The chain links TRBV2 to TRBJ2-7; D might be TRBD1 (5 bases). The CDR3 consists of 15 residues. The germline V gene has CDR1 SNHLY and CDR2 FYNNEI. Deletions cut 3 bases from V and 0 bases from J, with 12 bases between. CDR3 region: CASSEQGASSYEQYF. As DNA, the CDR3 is TGTGCCAGCAGTGAGCAAGGGGCGAGCTCCTACGAGCAGTACTTC.

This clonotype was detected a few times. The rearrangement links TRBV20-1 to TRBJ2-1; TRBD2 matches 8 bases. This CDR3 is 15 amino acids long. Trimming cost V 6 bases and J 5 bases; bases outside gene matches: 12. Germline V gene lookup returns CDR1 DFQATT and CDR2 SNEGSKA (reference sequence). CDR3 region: CSAALSGRGNNEQFF. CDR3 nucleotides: TGCAGTGCCGCTCTAAGCGGGAGAGGCAACAATGAGCAGTTCTTC.

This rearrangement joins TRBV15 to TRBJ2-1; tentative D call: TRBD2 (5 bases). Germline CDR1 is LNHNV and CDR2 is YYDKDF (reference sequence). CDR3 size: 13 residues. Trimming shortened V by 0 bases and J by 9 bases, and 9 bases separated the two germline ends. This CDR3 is CATSRDLEGEQFF. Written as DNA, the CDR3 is TGTGCCACCAGCAGAGATCTCGAGGGTGAGCAGTTCTTC. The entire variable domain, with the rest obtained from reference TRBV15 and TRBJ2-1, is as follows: DAMVIQNPRYQVTQFGKPVTLSCSQTLNHNVMYWYQQKSSQAPKLLFHYYDKDFNNEADTPDNFQSRRPNTSFCFLDIRSPGLGDTAMYLCATSRDLEGEQFFGPGTRLTVL.

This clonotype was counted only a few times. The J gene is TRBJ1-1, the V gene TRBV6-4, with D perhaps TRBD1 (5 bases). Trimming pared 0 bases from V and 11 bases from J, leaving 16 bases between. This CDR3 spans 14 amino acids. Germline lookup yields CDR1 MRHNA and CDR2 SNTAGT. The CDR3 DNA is TGTGCCAGCAGTGACTCCCCCGGGACCCCGATGGCTTTCTTT. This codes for CASSDSPGTPMAFF.

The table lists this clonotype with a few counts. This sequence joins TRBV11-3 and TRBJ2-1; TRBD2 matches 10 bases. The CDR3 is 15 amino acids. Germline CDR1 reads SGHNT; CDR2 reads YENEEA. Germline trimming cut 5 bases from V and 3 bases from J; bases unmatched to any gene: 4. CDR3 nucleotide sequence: TGTGCCAGCAGCGCCGGGACTAGCGACTACAATGAGCAGTTCTTC. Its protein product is CASSAGTSDYNEQFF. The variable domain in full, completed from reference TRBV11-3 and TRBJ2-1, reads EAGVVQSPRYKIIEKKQPVAFWCNPISGHNTLYWYLQNLGQGPELLIRYENEEAVDDSQLPKDRFSAERLKGVDSTLKIQPAELGDSAVYLCASSAGTSDYNEQFFGPGTRLTVL.

CDR3 nucleotides: TGTGCCAGCAGCCCTAGTCCCGGGACTAGCGGGGGATCCTACAATGAGCAGTTCTTC. It yields the protein CASSPSPGTSGGSYNEQFF. The V and J genes are TRBV7-9 and TRBJ2-1; 14 nucleotides agree with TRBD2. CDR3 length equals 19 residues. The trim removed 5 bases at V and 1 base at J, leaving 10 bases unmatched. In germline, CDR1 is SEHNR, CDR2 FQNEAQ (reference sequence).

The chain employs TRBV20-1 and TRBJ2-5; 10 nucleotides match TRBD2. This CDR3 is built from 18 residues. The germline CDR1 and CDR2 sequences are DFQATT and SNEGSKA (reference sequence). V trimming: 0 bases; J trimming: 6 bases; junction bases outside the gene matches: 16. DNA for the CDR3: TGCAGTGCTAGAGACTTCGCGATAGCGGGGGGCCCTGTCAAGACCCAGTACTTC. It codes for CSARDFAIAGGPVKTQYF.

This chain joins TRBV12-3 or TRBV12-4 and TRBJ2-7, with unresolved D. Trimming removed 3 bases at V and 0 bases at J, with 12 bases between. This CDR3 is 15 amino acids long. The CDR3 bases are TGTGCCAGCAGTTTGGTGGGGTTTAGCTCCTACGAGCAGTACTTC. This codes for CASSLVGFSSYEQYF.

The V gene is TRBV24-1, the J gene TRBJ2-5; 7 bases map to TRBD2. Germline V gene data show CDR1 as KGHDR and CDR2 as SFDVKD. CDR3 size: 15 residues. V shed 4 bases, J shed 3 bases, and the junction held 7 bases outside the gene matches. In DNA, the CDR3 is TGTGCCACCAGTGACCGGACTAGGCATAAAGAGACCCAGTACTTC. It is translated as CATSDRTRHKETQYF.

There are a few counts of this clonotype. This chain's CDR3 is CASSVAALAPSTDTQYF. DNA for the CDR3: TGTGCCAGCAGCGTAGCGGCACTAGCGCCTAGCACAGATACGCAGTATTTT. V is TRBV9 and J is TRBJ2-3, with 7 bases fitting TRBD2. The V gene end was trimmed by 0 bases and the J gene end by 0 bases; junction bases not matched to a gene: 7. The CDR3 consists of 17 residues. The germline gives CDR1 SGDLS, CDR2 YYNGEE.

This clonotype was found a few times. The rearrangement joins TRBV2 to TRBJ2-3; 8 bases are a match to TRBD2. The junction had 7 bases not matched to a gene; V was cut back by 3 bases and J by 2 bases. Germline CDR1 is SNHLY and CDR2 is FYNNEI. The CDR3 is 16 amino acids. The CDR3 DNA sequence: TGTGCCAGCAGTGATTTGCGGGAGGATGCCACAGATACGCAGTATTTT. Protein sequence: CASSDLREDATDTQYF.

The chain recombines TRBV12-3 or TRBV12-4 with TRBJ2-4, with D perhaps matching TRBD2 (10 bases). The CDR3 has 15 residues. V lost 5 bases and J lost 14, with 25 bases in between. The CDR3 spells CASSLQLAGQGNKYF. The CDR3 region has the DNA TGTGCCAGCAGTCTTCAACTAGCGGGACAGGGCAACAAGTACTTC.

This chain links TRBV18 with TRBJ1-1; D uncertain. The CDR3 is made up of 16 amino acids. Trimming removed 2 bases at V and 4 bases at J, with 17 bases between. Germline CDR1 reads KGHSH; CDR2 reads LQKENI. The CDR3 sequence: CASSPDQTGWSTEAFF. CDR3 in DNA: TGTGCCAGCTCACCAGACCAAACGGGGTGGAGCACTGAAGCTTTCTTT.

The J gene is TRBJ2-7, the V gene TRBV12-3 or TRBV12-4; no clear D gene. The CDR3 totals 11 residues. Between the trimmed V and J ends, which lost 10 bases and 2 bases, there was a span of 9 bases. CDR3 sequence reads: CATGSPYEQYF. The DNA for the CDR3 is TGTGCCACGGGCAGTCCCTACGAGCAGTACTTC.

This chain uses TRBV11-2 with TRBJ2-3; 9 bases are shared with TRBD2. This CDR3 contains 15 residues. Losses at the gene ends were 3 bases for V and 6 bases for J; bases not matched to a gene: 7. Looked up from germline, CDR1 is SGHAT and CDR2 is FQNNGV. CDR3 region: CASSLVAGVRDTQYF. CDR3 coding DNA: TGTGCCAGCAGCTTGGTAGCGGGGGTTCGGGATACGCAGTATTTT.

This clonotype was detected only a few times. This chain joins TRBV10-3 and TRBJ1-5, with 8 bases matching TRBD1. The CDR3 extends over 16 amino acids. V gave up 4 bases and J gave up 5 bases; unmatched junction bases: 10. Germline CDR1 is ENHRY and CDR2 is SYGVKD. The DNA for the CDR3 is TGTGCCATCAGTGGAACCGGTGGGACAGGAGATCAGCCCCAGCATTTT. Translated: CAISGTGGTGDQPQHF.

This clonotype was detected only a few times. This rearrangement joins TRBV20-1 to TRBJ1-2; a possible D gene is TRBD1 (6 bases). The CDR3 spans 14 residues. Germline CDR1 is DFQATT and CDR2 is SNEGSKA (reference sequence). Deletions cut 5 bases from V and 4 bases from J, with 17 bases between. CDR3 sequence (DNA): TGCAGTGCTGGAGGGGGTGCTTGGAGCTATGGCTACACCTTC. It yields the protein CSAGGGAWSYGYTF.